This T cell receptor beta chain was retrieved from a study of Ad26.COV2.S vaccination and SARS-CoV-2 variants. The wider study: Each vaccinee took Ad26.COV2.S intramuscularly, once or twice 56 days apart. Points from the study as a whole: Comparable non-spike TCR breadth was observed in vaccine and placebo recipients.

Assay: immunoSEQ multiplex PCR; the TCRdb copy retains only in-frame clones and omits some. The sample records around 400,000 clones, around nine tenths being singletons. The CDR3 is 14 amino acids. Deletions cut 2 bases from V and 4 bases from J, with 9 bases between. CDR1 and CDR2 (germline): SNHLY, FYNNEI. With regard to this clone: Its matching antigen is unknown. The same CDR3 also results from other DNA sequences found in this sample.

Noted treatment: roughly 19 received Ad26.COV2.S at low or high dose, single or two shots; several received placebo; per-sample allocation not given. All samples were drawn on day 63, counting from the first vaccine or placebo injection. SARS-CoV-2 spike from the Wuhan strain was encoded by the vaccine, an Ad26 vector. Material: peripheral blood, obtained in a trial of Ad26.COV2.S vaccine versus placebo. This receptor was identified in a person aged 18-65 years who received the Ad26.COV2.S COVID-19 vaccine or a placebo. V usage is TRBV2 and J usage is TRBJ1-5; D is unclear. The CDR3 DNA reads as TGTGCCAGCAGTGAAAGGCAGACTAATCAGCCCCAGCATTTT. Translating it yields CASSERQTNQPQHF.